This T cell receptor (beta chain) was identified during a study of shared clonotypes between healthy human individuals. Study details: CD4 naive and CD4 memory each took three plates per donor, while CD8 naive took two and CD8 memory one.

Study-wide findings and caveats: What naive subsets generally showed was a larger estimated richness than memory subsets showed. With few donors, the genetic and exposure-history diversity represented was limited.

Roughly 210 ng DNA, 30,000 or so T cell genomes, went into each sorted-subset replicate PCR. TCRdb keeps only in-frame clones here, not all; method: immunoSEQ multiplex PCR. This table holds some 2,000,000 clones, 90% to 97% found once. In regard to this clone: The antigen is unknown.

V was shortened by 3 bases and J by 9 bases, with 14 bases between the two germline ends. Germline CDR1 is SGHTA and CDR2 is FQGNSA. The CDR3 runs to 13 residues. The source is a man between 18 and 29 years old in good health. The chain couples TRBV7-2 to TRBJ2-5, with a weak D call TRBD2 (6 bases). Sequenced material: naive CD4+ T cells sorted from blood. Subset described: CD45RA+ positively selected. Here the CDR3 DNA reads TGTGCCAGCAGCTTGGCACGAGGAGGGGCCCAGTACTTC. Translated, it gives CASSLARGGAQYF.